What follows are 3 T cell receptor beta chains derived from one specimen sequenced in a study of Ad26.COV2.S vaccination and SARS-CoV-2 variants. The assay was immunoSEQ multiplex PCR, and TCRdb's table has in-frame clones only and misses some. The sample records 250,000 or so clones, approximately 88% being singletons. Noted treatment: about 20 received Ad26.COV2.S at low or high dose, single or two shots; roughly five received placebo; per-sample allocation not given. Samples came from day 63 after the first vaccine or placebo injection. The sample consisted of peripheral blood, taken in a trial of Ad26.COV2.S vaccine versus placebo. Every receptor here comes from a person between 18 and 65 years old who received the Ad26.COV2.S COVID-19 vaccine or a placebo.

CDR3 DNA sequence: TGCGCCAGCAGCCAAGAACCCCTAGGCCCCTGGGGTGGCTACACCTTC. Encoded protein: CASSQEPLGPWGGYTF. V is TRBV4-1 and J is TRBJ1-2; D not certain. This CDR3 spans 16 amino acids. Germline V gives CDR1 MGHRA, CDR2 YSYEKL. Trimming stripped 0 bases from V and 7 bases from J, with 18 bases between.

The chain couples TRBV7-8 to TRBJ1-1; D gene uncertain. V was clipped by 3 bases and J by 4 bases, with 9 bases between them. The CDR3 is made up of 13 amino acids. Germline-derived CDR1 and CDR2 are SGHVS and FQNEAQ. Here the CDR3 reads CASSLGSPTEAFF. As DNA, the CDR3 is TGTGCCAGCAGCTTGGGGTCTCCCACTGAAGCTTTCTTT.

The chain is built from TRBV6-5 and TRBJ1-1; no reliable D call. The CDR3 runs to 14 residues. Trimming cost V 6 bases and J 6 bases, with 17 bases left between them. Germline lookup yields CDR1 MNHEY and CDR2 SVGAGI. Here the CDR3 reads CASRPPGGQAEAFF. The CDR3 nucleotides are TGTGCCAGCAGACCTCCGGGAGGTCAAGCTGAAGCTTTCTTT.